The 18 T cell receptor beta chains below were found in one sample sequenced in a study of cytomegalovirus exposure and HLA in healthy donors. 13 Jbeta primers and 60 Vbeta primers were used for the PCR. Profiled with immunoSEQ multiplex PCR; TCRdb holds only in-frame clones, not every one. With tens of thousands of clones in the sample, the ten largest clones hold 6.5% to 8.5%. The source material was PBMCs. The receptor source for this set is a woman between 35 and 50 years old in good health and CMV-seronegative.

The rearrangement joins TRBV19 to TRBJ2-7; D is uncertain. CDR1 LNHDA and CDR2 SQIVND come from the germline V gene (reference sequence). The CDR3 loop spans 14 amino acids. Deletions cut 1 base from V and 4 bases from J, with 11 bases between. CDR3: CASSIGRGHYEQYF. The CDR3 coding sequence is TGTGCCAGTAGTATAGGCCGAGGCCATTACGAGCAGTACTTC.

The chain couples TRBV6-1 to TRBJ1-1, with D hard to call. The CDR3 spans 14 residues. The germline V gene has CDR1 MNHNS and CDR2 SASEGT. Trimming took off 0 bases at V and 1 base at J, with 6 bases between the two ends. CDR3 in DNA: TGTGCCAGCAGTGAAGCACAGAGGAACACTGAAGCTTTCTTT. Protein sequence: CASSEAQRNTEAFF.

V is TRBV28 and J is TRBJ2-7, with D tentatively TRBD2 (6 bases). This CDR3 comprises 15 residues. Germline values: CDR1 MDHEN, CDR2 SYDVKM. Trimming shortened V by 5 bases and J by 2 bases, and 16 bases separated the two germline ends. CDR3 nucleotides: TGTGCCAGCAGTCCGCTCGGAGGGCGGACCTACGAGCAGTACTTC. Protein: CASSPLGGRTYEQYF.

CDR3 sequence reads: CASSRGTGGNQPQHF. CDR3 nucleotides: TGTGCCAGCAGTCGTGGGACAGGGGGTAATCAGCCCCAGCATTTT. The V and J genes are TRBV6-5 and TRBJ1-5; 11 bases agree with TRBD1. The CDR3 is 15 amino acids. The germline V gene encodes CDR1 MNHEY and CDR2 SVGAGI. The trim removed 5 bases at V and 4 bases at J, leaving 4 bases unmatched.

CDR3 DNA: TGTGCCAGCTCACCAGTGGGGGGTCAAGAGACCCAGTACTTC. Protein sequence: CASSPVGGQETQYF. The V call is TRBV18, the J call TRBJ2-5; a possible D gene is TRBD2 (6 bases). V was cut by 2 bases and J by 2 bases, with 9 bases left in between. Per germline, CDR1 KGHSH and CDR2 LQKENI. The CDR3 is 14 amino acids.

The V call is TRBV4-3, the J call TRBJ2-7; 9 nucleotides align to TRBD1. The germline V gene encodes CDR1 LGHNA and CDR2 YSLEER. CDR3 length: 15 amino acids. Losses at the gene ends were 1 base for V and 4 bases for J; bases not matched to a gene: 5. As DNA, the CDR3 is TGCGCCAGCAGCCAAGGGGACAGGGTGGTATACGAGCAGTACTTC. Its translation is CASSQGDRVVYEQYF.

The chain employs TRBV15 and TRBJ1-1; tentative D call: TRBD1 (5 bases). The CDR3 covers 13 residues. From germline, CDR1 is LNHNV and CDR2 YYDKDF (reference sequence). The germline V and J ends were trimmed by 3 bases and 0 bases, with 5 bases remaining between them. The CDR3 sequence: CATSRDMNTEAFF. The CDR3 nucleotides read TGTGCCACCAGCAGGGACATGAACACTGAAGCTTTCTTT.

The CDR3 bases are TGTGCCAGCAGTACTTATGAGGGGACAGGACATGAAAAACTGTTTTTT. As protein: CASSTYEGTGHEKLFF. This sequence joins TRBV25-1 and TRBJ1-4; 8 positions agree with TRBD1. The germline CDR1 and CDR2 sequences are MGHDK and SYGVNS. The CDR3 has 16 residues. The trim removed 5 bases at V and 6 bases at J, leaving 11 bases unmatched. The whole variable domain, filled in from reference TRBV25-1 and TRBJ1-4, reads EADIYQTPRYLVIGTGKKITLECSQTMGHDKMYWYQQDPGMELHLIHYSYGVNSTEKGDLSSESTVSRIRTEHFPLTLESARPSHTSQYLCASSTYEGTGHEKLFFGSGTQLSVL.

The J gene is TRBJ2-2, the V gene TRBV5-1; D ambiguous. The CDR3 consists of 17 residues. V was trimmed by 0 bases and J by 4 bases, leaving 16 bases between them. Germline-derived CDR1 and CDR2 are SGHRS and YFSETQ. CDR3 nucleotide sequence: TGCGCCAGCAGCTTGGAACGTGTTGATCCCGGCACCGGGGAGCTGTTTTTT. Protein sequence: CASSLERVDPGTGELFF.

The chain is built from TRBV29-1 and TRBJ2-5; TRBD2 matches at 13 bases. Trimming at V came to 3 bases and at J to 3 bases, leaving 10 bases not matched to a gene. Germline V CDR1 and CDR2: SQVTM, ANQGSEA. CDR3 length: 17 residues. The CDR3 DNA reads TGCAGCGTTGATCCGAGGACTAGCGGGAGATTTGAAGAGACCCAGTACTTC. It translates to CSVDPRTSGRFEETQYF.

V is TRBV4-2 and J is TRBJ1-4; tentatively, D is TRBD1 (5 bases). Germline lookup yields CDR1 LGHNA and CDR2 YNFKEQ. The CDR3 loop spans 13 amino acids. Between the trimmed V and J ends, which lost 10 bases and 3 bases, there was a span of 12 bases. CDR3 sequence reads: CATAGGANEKLFF. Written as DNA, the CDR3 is TGTGCCACCGCTGGGGGGGCTAATGAAAAACTGTTTTTT.

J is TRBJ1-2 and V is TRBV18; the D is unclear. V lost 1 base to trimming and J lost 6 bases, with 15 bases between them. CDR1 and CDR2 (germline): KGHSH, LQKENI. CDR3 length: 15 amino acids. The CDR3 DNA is TGTGCCAGCTCACCACTCGGCTATAAGGGAGATGGCTACACCTTC. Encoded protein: CASSPLGYKGDGYTF.

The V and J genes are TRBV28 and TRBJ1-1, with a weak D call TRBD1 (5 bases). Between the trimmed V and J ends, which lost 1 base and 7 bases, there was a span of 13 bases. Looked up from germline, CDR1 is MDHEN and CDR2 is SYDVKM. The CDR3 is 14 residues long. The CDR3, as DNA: TGTGCCAGCAGTTTATTGGGCAGGGAAATTGAAGCTTTCTTT. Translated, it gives CASSLLGREIEAFF.

In DNA form, the CDR3 reads TGTGCCAGCAGCGTAGGTTTATGGTCGGGGGACGAGCAGTACTTC. Translating it yields CASSVGLWSGDEQYF. The rearrangement joins TRBV9 to TRBJ2-7; D is perhaps TRBD2 (6 bases). The germline CDR1 and CDR2 sequences are SGDLS and YYNGEE. The CDR3 runs 15 residues. The ends were cut back, 0 bases at V and 5 bases at J, with 15 bases in the middle.

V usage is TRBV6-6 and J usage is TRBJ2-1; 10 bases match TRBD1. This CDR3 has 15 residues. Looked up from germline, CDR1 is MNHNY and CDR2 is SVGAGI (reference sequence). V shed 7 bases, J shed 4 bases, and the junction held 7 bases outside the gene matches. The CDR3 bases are TGTGCCAGCACCTTCGGACAGGGGGTGTACAATGAGCAGTTCTTC. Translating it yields CASTFGQGVYNEQFF.

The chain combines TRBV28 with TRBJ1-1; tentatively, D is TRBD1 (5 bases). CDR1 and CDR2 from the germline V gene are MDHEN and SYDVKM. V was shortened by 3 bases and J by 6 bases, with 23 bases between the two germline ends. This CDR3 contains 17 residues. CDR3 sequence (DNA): TGTGCCAGCAGTTTGTTACAGGAATCATCTATTCGTTCTGAAGCTTTCTTT. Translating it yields CASSLLQESSIRSEAFF.

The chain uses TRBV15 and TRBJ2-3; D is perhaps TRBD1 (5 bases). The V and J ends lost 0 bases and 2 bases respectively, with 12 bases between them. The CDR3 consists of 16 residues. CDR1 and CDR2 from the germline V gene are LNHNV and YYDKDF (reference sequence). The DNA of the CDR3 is TGTGCCACCAGCAGAGATCTAGGGGCCAACACAGATACGCAGTATTTT. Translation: CATSRDLGANTDTQYF.

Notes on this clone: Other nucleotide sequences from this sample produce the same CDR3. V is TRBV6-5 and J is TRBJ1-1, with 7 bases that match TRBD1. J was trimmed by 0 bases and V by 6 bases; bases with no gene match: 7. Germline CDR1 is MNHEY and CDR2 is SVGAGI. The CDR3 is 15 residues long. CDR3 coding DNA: TGTGCCAGCAGCCGACAGGGATTCATGAACACTGAAGCTTTCTTT. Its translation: CASSRQGFMNTEAFF.